This T cell receptor beta chain was observed in a study of human T cells and chemical hapten exposure. The authors' processing: Counts of TCRs in each sample centred on a median of 95,638 and extended from approximately 20,000 to 700,000. TCRdb passed the 5' RACE reads through MiXCR, listing each CDR3 protein once. The V and J calls reflect TCRdb's pipeline rather than the authors' work. Of about 81,000 distinct CDR3 sequences in the sample, roughly 8.4% were seen once. Study results and caveats: Sensitizing with DPC caused no change in TCRs above 1 in 1000 frequency.

The authors' total RNA extraction used unfractionated whole blood. This clonotype was detected only once. What it recognizes is unknown. This sequence originates from a male donor in good health.

CDR3 residues: CASTPQGGGAFF. CDR3 coding DNA: TGTGCCAGCACTCCCCAGGGGGGGGGGGCTTTCTTT. This chain connects TRBV12-3 or TRBV12-4 to TRBJ1-1; the match to TRBD1 covers 7 bases. Trimming removed 7 bases from V and 11 bases from J; junction bases left unmatched: 10. The CDR3 is 12 amino acids.